By frequency in the sample, the clone carrying this T cell receptor (beta chain) is medium-sized. Antigen: not known. Normal lung was sampled as far from the tumour as possible, at least 3 cm. Genomic DNA came from frozen unsorted single-cell suspensions. The CDR3 length is 10 residues. This sample was taken from a study of immune cell composition in non-small cell lung cancer. Using immunoSEQ multiplex PCR, the repertoire was profiled, and TCRdb retains in-frame clones only, with some absent. The table includes 6,700 or so clones, 67% detected once. Study findings and constraints: Clones >0.5% enriched in tumour were rarer in adenocarcinoma (33%) than squamous (roughly 75%). TIL tumour reactivity correlated with maximal tumour-associated clone frequency in adenocarcinoma. Dominant in vivo tumour-associated clones were not shown to share tumour-reactive sequences.

The material sequenced was non-adjacent lung tissue. This TCR was recovered from a human donor with non-small cell lung cancer. This chain joins TRBV12-2 and TRBJ1-5. TRBV12-2 is reported as a pseudogene. DNA of the CDR3: TGTGCAAGTCCTCCTCAGCCCCAGCATTTT. Translating gives CASPPQPQHF.